This TCR beta chain was recovered during a study of cytomegalovirus exposure and HLA in healthy donors. General study points: Reports state that TCR beta sequences accurately predicted most subjects' HLA-A and HLA-B alleles. Some V segments, TRBV6-2 and TRBV6-3 among them, were indistinguishable and were therefore excluded. Clonal expansion was found to be greater in HLA-associated TCR beta chains than in equally common others in a later analysis.

Worth noting for this clone: The antigen is undetermined.

PCR primers comprised 60 Vbeta and 13 Jbeta primers. Assay used: immunoSEQ multiplex PCR; TCRdb lists only in-frame clones, some missing. Among about 150,000 clones, 86% were seen once, and the ten largest hold roughly 1.9%. The length of the CDR3 is 16 residues. Germline lookup yields CDR1 MDHEN and CDR2 SYDVKM. Trimming removed 4 bases at V and 0 bases at J, with 13 bases between. The chain couples TRBV28 to TRBJ1-3; a possible D gene is TRBD1 (5 bases). The TCR originated in a woman aged 18 to 35 in good health and CMV-seronegative. The material sequenced was PBMCs. This chain's CDR3 is CASSWGDGVSGNTIYF. The CDR3 DNA reads as TGTGCCAGCAGTTGGGGGGACGGAGTCTCTGGAAACACCATATATTTT.